A single sample is the source of the 23 T cell receptor beta chains below, sequenced in a study of blood T cell repertoires in COVID-19 (dated by TCRdb to between 2020 and 2021). Receptors were amplified or captured by the immunoSEQ multiplex PCR assay. TCRdb carries this immuneACCESS record with in-frame sequences only. Its versions omit some clonotypes, under half of them owing to an unresolved V gene in the studies checked, with the rest unexplained. This sample lists some 250,000 clones; approximately 90% were detected once. The ten largest clonotypes hold roughly 7.8% of the sample. The sequencing sample was made of peripheral blood. These receptors all stem from a man between 60 and 70 years old who had recovered from COVID-19.

The chain uses TRBV20-1 and TRBJ2-3, with 7 bases identical to TRBD2. With V trimmed by 3 bases and J by 2 bases, 5 bases remained unmatched. Germline V gene lookup returns CDR1 DFQATT and CDR2 SNEGSKA (reference sequence). The CDR3 spans 14 residues. For the CDR3, the DNA is TGCAGTGCTAGTAGCGGGCGGACCACAGATACGCAGTATTTT. It encodes CSASSGRTTDTQYF.

The CDR3 DNA follows: TGTGCCACCAGCACCTGGACAGGGGGCAGCTACAATGAGCAGTTCTTC. It encodes CATSTWTGGSYNEQFF. The V gene is TRBV15, the J gene TRBJ2-1, with 11 bases matching TRBD1. With 4 bases clipped from V and 3 bases from J, the junction kept 5 bases outside the gene matches. CDR3 length: 16 amino acids. Germline V gene sequence: CDR1 LNHNV, CDR2 YYDKDF (reference sequence).

The V call is TRBV6-6, the J call TRBJ2-2, with D uncertain. CDR3 length: 12 residues. Germline loops: CDR1 MNHNY, CDR2 SVGAGI (reference sequence). V was clipped by 5 bases and J by 8 bases, with 9 bases between them. This CDR3 reads CASSRRTGELFF. The DNA of the CDR3 is TGTGCCAGCAGTCGTCGAACTGGGGAGCTGTTTTTT.

The chain has TRBV18 and TRBJ2-1, with D possibly TRBD1 on 6 matching bases. Per germline, CDR1 KGHSH and CDR2 LQKENI. Trimming cost V 3 bases and J 0 bases, with 15 bases left between them. The CDR3 extends over 17 amino acids. The CDR3 DNA is TGTGCCAGCTCACCGACGACAGGTCTACGCTCCTACAATGAGCAGTTCTTC. Translation: CASSPTTGLRSYNEQFF.

In nucleotides, the CDR3 is TGTGCCAGCAGCCCCGCGGGGGGCCCCACCGATACGCAGTATTTT. As protein: CASSPAGGPTDTQYF. The J gene is TRBJ2-3, the V gene TRBV9, with 8 bases fitting TRBD2. CDR3 size: 15 residues. Germline lookup yields CDR1 SGDLS and CDR2 YYNGEE. The V gene end was trimmed by 4 bases and the J gene end by 6 bases; junction bases not matched to a gene: 10.

The chain has TRBV7-9 and TRBJ2-7; 7 positions match TRBD2. The CDR3 spans 15 residues. With 1 base clipped from V and 7 bases from J, the junction kept 10 bases outside the gene matches. Germline assignment: CDR1 SEHNR and CDR2 FQNEAQ (reference sequence). CDR3 DNA sequence: TGTGCCAGCAGCTTAGGGACTAGTCATGGCTGGGAGCAGTACTTC. Translating gives CASSLGTSHGWEQYF.

The chain recombines TRBV6-5 with TRBJ1-6; no clear D gene. Germline V gene lookup returns CDR1 MNHEY and CDR2 SVGAGI. The CDR3 contains 16 residues. V shed 2 bases and J shed 5 bases, with 13 bases lying between them. The CDR3 spells CASSYTSRGNNSPLHF. The CDR3 nucleotides read TGTGCCAGCAGTTACACATCTCGCGGGAATAATTCACCCCTCCACTTT.

The CDR3 coding sequence is TGTGCCAGCAGTTACCCACCGTCGACAGTGGGGTACGAGCAGTACGTC. This codes for CASSYPPSTVGYEQYV. The chain has TRBV6-5 and TRBJ2-7; a weak D match, TRBD1 (5 bases). Between the trimmed V and J ends, which lost 2 bases and 4 bases, there was a span of 18 bases. Germline values: CDR1 MNHEY, CDR2 SVGAGI. This CDR3 contains 16 residues.

The chain combines TRBV7-2 with TRBJ2-3; 9 positions agree with TRBD1. Losses at the gene ends were 5 bases for V and 2 bases for J; bases not matched to a gene: 8. Per the germline V gene, CDR1 is SGHTA and CDR2 is FQGNSA. The CDR3 loop spans 16 amino acids. CDR3 amino acids: CASSPRGQGTTDTQYF. CDR3 coding DNA: TGTGCCAGCAGCCCTAGAGGACAGGGGACCACAGATACGCAGTATTTT.

A single count supports this clone. The chain links TRBV2 to TRBJ2-7, with a weak D call TRBD2 (5 bases). V was clipped by 7 bases and J by 7 bases, with 14 bases between them. The CDR3 is 12 residues long. In germline, CDR1 is SNHLY, CDR2 FYNNEI. This chain's CDR3 is CASTSPGFEQYV. CDR3 nucleotide sequence: TGTGCCAGCACTTCACCGGGGTTTGAGCAGTACGTC.

The chain uses TRBV7-8 and TRBJ2-7; D might be TRBD1 (5 bases). Per the germline V gene, CDR1 is SGHVS and CDR2 is FQNEAQ. The CDR3 runs to 16 residues. Trimming took 4 bases from V and 2 from J, leaving 18 bases between them. CDR3 bases: TGTGCCAGCAGCTCGTGGGGCCTCCCTGGGGCCTACGAGCAGTACGTC. It is translated as CASSSWGLPGAYEQYV.

The chain has TRBV6-1 and TRBJ1-5, with 9 nucleotides matching TRBD1. CDR3 length: 19 amino acids. The germline gives CDR1 MNHNS, CDR2 SASEGT. Trimming at V came to 4 bases and at J to 8 bases, leaving 21 bases not matched to a gene. The CDR3 DNA sequence: TGTGCCAGCAGTGGAAAAGGACAGGGGACGGCTAGAATAGGAGAGCCCCAGCATTTT. Amino acids: CASSGKGQGTARIGEPQHF.

CDR3 protein: CASSLPGQGTGWSYEQYF. CDR3 nucleotide sequence: TGCGCCAGCAGCTTGCCGGGACAGGGAACCGGTTGGTCCTACGAGCAGTACTTC. The chain couples TRBV5-1 to TRBJ2-7; 9 bases fit TRBD1. The V gene's germline CDR1 is SGHRS and CDR2 YFSETQ. This CDR3 comprises 18 residues. The junction had 12 bases not matched to a gene; V was cut back by 1 base and J by 1 base.

As for this clone: The sample has other DNA sequences that encode this CDR3 too. The V and J genes are TRBV12-3 or TRBV12-4 and TRBJ1-1, with D possibly matching TRBD1 (5 bases). The CDR3 runs 13 residues. V lost 3 bases, J lost 5 bases, and 10 bases lay in between. The CDR3 reads CASSLGGGTEAFF. The CDR3, as DNA: TGTGCCAGCAGTTTGGGGGGTGGAACTGAAGCTTTCTTT.

A few counts support this clone. The rearrangement uses TRBV19 and TRBJ2-3; tentatively, D is TRBD2 (7 bases). The CDR3 is 16 amino acids. V lost 5 bases to trimming and J lost 1 base, with 16 bases between them. Germline CDR1 LNHDA, CDR2 SQIVND (reference sequence). The CDR3 reads CASSPLPGGRTDTQYF. DNA of the CDR3: TGTGCCAGTAGTCCCCTCCCGGGGGGCCGCACAGATACGCAGTATTTT.

The chain uses TRBV12-5 and TRBJ1-6, with 9 bases identical to TRBD1. Trimming at V came to 6 bases and at J to 8 bases, leaving 5 bases not matched to a gene. The CDR3 contains 14 residues. Per germline, CDR1 LGHNT and CDR2 FRNRAP. The CDR3 loop reads CASGVTGGDSPLHF. The CDR3 DNA follows: TGTGCTAGTGGGGTGACAGGGGGGGATTCACCCCTCCACTTT.

The rearrangement uses TRBV7-2 and TRBJ2-3, with TRBD2 as a possible D gene (6 bases). V shed 1 base and J shed 2 bases, with 13 bases lying between them. The CDR3 has 16 amino acids. In germline, CDR1 is SGHTA, CDR2 FQGNSA. The CDR3 DNA reads as TGTGCCAGCAGCTTAGATTCTAGCGAGACCACAGATACGCAGTATTTT. It specifies CASSLDSSETTDTQYF.

V gene TRBV7-9 combines with J gene TRBJ1-3; no definite D call. The CDR3 consists of 13 residues. V was clipped by 2 bases and J by 1 base, with 3 bases between them. The V gene's germline CDR1 is SEHNR and CDR2 FQNEAQ (reference sequence). The CDR3 sequence: CASSLLSGNTIYF. The CDR3 DNA reads TGTGCCAGCAGCTTACTTTCTGGAAACACCATATATTTT.

This sequence joins TRBV7-9 and TRBJ2-1, with 7 bases aligning to TRBD1. CDR3 size: 14 residues. V lost 5 bases, J lost 9 bases, and 10 bases stayed unmatched. In germline, CDR1 is SEHNR, CDR2 FQNEAQ (reference sequence). The CDR3 here is CASSHRNRGGEQFF. The CDR3 DNA reads TGTGCCAGCAGCCACAGGAACAGGGGCGGTGAGCAGTTCTTC.

V usage is TRBV3-1 (or the pseudogene TRBV3-2) and J usage is TRBJ1-6; D is unresolved. The germline gives CDR1 LGHDT, CDR2 YNNKEL (reference sequence). This CDR3 has 13 amino acids. V lost 6 bases to trimming and J lost 14 bases, with 17 bases between them. The CDR3 sequence is CASSLLVAATLHF. The CDR3 DNA sequence: TGTGCCAGCAGTCTGTTAGTGGCGGCCACCCTCCACTTT.

This chain connects TRBV6-5 to TRBJ1-2, with a possible D match to TRBD1 (5 bases). The CDR3 runs to 15 residues. V was pared by 6 bases and J by 0 bases, with 14 bases between. Germline assignment: CDR1 MNHEY and CDR2 SVGAGI. The CDR3 DNA is TGTGCCAGCAGAGACGGGGGAGCCTCTAACTATGGCTACACCTTC. Protein product: CASRDGGASNYGYTF.

This clone was seen more than once but under ten times. This chain links TRBV6-5 with TRBJ1-5; D is unclear. CDR1 and CDR2 (germline): MNHEY, SVGAGI. The germline V and J ends were trimmed by 0 bases and 2 bases, with 11 bases remaining between them. The CDR3 length is 16 residues. CDR3 nucleotide sequence: TGTGCCAGCAGTTACTCCGGGGAGAGGGGCAATCAGCCCCAGCATTTT. It codes for CASSYSGERGNQPQHF.

The rearrangement links TRBV4-2 to TRBJ2-2, with TRBD1 matching over 7 bases. Germline CDR1 LGHNA, CDR2 YNFKEQ. This CDR3 is 18 amino acids long. The trim removed 2 bases at V and 2 bases at J, leaving 11 bases unmatched. Here the CDR3 reads CASSQPDRGRINTGELFF. CDR3 in DNA: TGTGCCAGCAGCCAACCGGATAGGGGGCGCATTAACACCGGGGAGCTGTTTTTT.